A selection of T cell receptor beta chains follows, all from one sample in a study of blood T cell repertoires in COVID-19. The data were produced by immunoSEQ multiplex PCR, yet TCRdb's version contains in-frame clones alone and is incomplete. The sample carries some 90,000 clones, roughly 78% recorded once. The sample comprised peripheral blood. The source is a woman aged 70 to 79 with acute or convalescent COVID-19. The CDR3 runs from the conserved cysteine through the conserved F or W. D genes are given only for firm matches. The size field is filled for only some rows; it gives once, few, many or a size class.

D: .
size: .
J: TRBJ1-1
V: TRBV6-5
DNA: TGTGCCAGCCAAGTAGGGGCTACGAACACTGAAGCTTTCTTT
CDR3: CASQVGATNTEAFF

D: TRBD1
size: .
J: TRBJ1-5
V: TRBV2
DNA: TGTGCCAGCAGTACCGGACAGGGAGGTCAGCCCCAGCATTTT
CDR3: CASSTGQGGQPQHF

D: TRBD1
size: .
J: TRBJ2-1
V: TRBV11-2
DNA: TGTGCCAGCAGCTTAGAACAGGGGGCCTACAATGAGCAGTTCTTC
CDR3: CASSLEQGAYNEQFF

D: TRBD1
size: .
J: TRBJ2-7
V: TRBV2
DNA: TGTGCCAGCAGCGACAGGGGGTCCTACGAGCAGTACTTC
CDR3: CASSDRGSYEQYF

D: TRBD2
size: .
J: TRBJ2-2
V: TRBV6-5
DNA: TGTGCCAGCAGTTTCCTGACTAGCGGAAACACCGGGGAGCTGTTTTTT
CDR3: CASSFLTSGNTGELFF

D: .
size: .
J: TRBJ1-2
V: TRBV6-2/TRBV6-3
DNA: TGTGCCAGCAGTACATCAGGGGTCGGTGGCTACACCTTC
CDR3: CASSTSGVGGYTF

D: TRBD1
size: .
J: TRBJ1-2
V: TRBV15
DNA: TGTGCCACCAGCAGATCAGGGGGCGGCTATGGCTACACCTTC
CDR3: CATSRSGGGYGYTF

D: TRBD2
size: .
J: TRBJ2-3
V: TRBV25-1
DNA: TGTGCCAGCAGTGAAAGTAAGGGAGGGACAGATACGCAGTATTTT
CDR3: CASSESKGGTDTQYF

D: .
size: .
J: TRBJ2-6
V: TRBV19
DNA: TGTGCCACCGCTTACGGGACTGGGGCCAACGTCCTGACTTTC
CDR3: CATAYGTGANVLTF

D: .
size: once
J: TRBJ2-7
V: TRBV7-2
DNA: TGTGCCAGCAGCTTATTCACCCTAGGCACCTACGAGCAGTACTTC
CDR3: CASSLFTLGTYEQYF

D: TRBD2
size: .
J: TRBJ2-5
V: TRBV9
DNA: TGTGCCAGCAGCGCTAGCGGGAGTTTCGGAGAGACCCAGTACTTC
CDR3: CASSASGSFGETQYF

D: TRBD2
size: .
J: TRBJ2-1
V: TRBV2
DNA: TGTGCCAGCAATCCAGCGGGAGTTGAGCAGTTCTTC
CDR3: CASNPAGVEQFF

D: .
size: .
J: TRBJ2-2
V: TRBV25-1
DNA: TGTGCCAGCAGTGACCTCGGGGGCACCGGGGAGCTGTTTTTT
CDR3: CASSDLGGTGELFF

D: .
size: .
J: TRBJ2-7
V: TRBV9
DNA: TGTGCCAGCAGCGTAGACAACAGCATTAGTGACGAGCAGTACTTC
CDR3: CASSVDNSISDEQYF

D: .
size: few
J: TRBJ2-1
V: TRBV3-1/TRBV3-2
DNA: TGTGCCAGCGCTCTTGATGGGGGGAGCCCCTACAATGAGCAGTTCTTC
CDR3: CASALDGGSPYNEQFF

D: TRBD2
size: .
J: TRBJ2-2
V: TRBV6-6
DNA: TGTGCCAGCAGTCGGCTTGGGACTAGCGGGACCTACACCGGGGAGCTGTTTTTT
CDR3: CASSRLGTSGTYTGELFF

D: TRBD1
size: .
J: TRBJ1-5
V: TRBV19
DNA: TGTGCCAGTAGCGGGCCGGGACAGGGAGTCAATCAGCCCCAGCATTTT
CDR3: CASSGPGQGVNQPQHF

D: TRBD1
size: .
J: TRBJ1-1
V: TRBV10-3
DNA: TGTGCCATCAAGGGACAGGGCATGAACACTGAAGCTTTCTTT
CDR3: CAIKGQGMNTEAFF

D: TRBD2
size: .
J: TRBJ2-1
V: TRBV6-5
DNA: TGTGCCAGCGGGACTAGCGGGGGAATATACAATGAGCAGTTCTTC
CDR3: CASGTSGGIYNEQFF

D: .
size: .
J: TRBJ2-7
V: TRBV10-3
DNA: TGTGCCATGGGGGGTGGAGGTCTCGCCGAGCAGTACTTC
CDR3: CAMGGGGLAEQYF

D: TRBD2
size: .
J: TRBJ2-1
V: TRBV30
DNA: TGTGCCTGGGCGGGGGGGTGGAATGAGCAGTTCTTC
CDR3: CAWAGGWNEQFF

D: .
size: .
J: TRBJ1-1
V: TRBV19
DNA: TGTGCCAGTAAGGAGGGGACCATGAACACTGAAGCTTTCTTT
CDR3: CASKEGTMNTEAFF

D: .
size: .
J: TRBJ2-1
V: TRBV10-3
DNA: TGTGCCATCAGTGAGTCCACTTCCTACAATGAGCAGTTCTTC
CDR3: CAISESTSYNEQFF

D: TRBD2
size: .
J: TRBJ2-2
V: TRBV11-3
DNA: TGTGCCAGCAGCTTAGGACTAGCGGACACCGGGGAGCTGTTTTTT
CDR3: CASSLGLADTGELFF

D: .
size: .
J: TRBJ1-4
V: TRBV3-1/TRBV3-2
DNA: TGTGCCAGCAGCCATACTAGGACTAATAATGAAAAACTGTTTTTT
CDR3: CASSHTRTNNEKLFF

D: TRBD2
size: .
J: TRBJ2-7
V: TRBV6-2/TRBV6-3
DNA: TGTGCCAGCACCCCCGGGACTAGTATCCACGAGCAGTACTTC
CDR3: CASTPGTSIHEQYF

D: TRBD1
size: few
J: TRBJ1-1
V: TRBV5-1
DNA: TGCGCCAGCAGCCAAAGGACAGGGGGCACTGAAGCTTTCTTT
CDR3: CASSQRTGGTEAFF

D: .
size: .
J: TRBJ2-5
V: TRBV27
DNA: TGTGCCAGCAGTCTACTTGGGGACTCGGAGACCCAGTACTTC
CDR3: CASSLLGDSETQYF

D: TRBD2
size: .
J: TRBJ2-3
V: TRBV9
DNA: TGTGCCAGCAGCGTAGGAGGACTAGAGGATACGCAGTATTTT
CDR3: CASSVGGLEDTQYF

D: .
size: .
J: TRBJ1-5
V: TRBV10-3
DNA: TGTGCCATCAGTGGGGGGGGAGGGATCGGCAATCAGCCCCAGCATTTT
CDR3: CAISGGGGIGNQPQHF

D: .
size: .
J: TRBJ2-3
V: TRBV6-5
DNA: TGTGCCAGCAATCCGGGGACTGCTAGCACAGATACGCAGTATTTT
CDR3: CASNPGTASTDTQYF

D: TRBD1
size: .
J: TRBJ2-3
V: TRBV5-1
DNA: TGCGCCAGCAGCCTAAGACAGGGGGGAGATACGCAGTATTTT
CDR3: CASSLRQGGDTQYF

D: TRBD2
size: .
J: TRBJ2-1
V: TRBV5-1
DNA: TGCGCCAGCAGCTTGGCCGGGACTAGCGGGTACAATGAGCAGTTCTTC
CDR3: CASSLAGTSGYNEQFF

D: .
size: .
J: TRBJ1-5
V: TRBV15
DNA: TGTGCCACCAGCAGAACAGGGAATAGCAATCAGCCCCAGCATTTT
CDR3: CATSRTGNSNQPQHF

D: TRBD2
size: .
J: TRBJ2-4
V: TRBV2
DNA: TGTGCCAGCAACTTACCCATAGCGGGGGGCCTAGCCAAAAACATTCAGTACTTC
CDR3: CASNLPIAGGLAKNIQYF

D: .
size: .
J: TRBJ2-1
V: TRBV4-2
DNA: TGTGCCAGCAGCCCCCGCTCCGGGGGTGCCTACAATGAGCAGTTCTTC
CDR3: CASSPRSGGAYNEQFF

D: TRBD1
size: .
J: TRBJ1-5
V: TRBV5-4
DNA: TGTGCCAGCAGCCCCCTGTCAGGGGGCGCGGACAATCAGCCCCAGCATTTT
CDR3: CASSPLSGGADNQPQHF

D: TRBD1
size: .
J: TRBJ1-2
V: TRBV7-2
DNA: TGTGCCAGCAGCTTAGCGAGGGGACAGGCGTTCTATGGCTACACCTTC
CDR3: CASSLARGQAFYGYTF

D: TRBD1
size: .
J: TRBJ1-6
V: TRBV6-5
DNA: TGTGCTACCGCAGACAGGGGAACTTATTCACCCCTCCACTTT
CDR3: CATADRGTYSPLHF

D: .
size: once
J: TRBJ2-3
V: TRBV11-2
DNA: TGTGCCAGCAGCCCACTTACCACTTTCACAGATACGCAGTATTTT
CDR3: CASSPLTTFTDTQYF

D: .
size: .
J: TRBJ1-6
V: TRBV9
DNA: TGTGCCAGCAACTCAGGGGATAATTCACCCCTCCACTTT
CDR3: CASNSGDNSPLHF

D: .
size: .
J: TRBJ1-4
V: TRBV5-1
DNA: TGCGCCAGCAGCTCCTTTTCCCCTGCAACTAATGAAAAACTGTTTTTT
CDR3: CASSSFSPATNEKLFF